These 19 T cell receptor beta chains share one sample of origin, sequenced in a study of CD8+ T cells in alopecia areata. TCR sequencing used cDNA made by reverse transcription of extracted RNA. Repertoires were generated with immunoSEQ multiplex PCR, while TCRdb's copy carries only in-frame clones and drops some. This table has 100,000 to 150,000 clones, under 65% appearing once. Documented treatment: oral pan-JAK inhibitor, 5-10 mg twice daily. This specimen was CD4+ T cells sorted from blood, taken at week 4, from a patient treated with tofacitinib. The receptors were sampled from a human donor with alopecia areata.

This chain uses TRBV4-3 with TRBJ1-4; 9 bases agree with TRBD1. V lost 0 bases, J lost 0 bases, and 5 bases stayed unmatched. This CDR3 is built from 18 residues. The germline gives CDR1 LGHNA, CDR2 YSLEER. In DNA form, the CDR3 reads TGCGCCAGCAGCCAAGATGTACAGGGGGCTACAACTAATGAAAAACTGTTTTTT. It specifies CASSQDVQGATTNEKLFF.

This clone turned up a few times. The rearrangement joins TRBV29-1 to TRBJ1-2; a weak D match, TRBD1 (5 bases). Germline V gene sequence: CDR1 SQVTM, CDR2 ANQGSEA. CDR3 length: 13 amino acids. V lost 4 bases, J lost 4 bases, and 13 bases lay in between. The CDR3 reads CSVGRGRGYGYTF. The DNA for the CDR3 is TGCAGCGTTGGTCGGGGGAGAGGCTATGGCTACACCTTC.

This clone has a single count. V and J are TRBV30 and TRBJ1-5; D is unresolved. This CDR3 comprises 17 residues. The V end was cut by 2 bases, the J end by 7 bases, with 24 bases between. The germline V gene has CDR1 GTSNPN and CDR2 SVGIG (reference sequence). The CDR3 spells CAWSRPLMSISEQPQHF. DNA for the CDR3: TGTGCCTGGAGTCGCCCGCTCATGTCTATCTCGGAGCAGCCCCAGCATTTT.

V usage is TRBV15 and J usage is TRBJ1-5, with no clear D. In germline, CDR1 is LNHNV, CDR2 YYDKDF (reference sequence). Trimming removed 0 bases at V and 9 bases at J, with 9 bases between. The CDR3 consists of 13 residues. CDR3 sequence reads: CATSRDLRVPQHF. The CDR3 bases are TGTGCCACCAGCAGAGATCTTAGGGTGCCCCAGCATTTT.

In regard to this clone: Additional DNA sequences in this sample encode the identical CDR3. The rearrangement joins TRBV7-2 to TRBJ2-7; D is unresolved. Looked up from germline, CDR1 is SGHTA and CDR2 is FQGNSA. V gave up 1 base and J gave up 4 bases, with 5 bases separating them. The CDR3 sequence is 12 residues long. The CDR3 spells CASSLVGYEQYF. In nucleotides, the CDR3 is TGTGCCAGCAGCTTAGTCGGTTACGAGCAGTACTTC. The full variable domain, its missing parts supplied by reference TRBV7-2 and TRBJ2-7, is GAGVSQSPSNKVTEKGKDVELRCDPISGHTALYWYRQSLGQGLEFLIYFQGNSAPDKSGLPSDRFSAERTGGSVSTLTIQRTQQEDSAVYLCASSLVGYEQYFGPGTRLTVT.

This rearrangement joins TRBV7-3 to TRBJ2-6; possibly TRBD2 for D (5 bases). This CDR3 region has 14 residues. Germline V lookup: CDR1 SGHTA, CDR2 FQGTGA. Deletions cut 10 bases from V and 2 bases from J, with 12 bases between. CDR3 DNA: TGTGCCACCGCGGCGGGCGCTGGGGCCAACGTCCTGACTTTC. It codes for CATAAGAGANVLTF.

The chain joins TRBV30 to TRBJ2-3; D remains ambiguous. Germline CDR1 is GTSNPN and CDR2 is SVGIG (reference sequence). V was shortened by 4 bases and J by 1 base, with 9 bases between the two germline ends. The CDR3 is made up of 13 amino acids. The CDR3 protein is CAWTQLRTDTQYF. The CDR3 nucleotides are TGTGCCTGGACCCAGCTACGCACAGATACGCAGTATTTT.

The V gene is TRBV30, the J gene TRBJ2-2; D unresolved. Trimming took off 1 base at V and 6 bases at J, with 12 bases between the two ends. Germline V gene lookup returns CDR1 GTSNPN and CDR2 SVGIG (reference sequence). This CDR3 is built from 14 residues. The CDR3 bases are TGTGCCTGGAGTGAAGGGCTTAGGGCCGGGGAGCTGTTTTTT. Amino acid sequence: CAWSEGLRAGELFF.

The CDR3 nucleotides are TGTGCCAGCAGCGAGGGGAGGGTCAACATTCAGTACTTC. Residues: CASSEGRVNIQYF. The chain is built from TRBV28 and TRBJ2-4; 7 bases line up with TRBD2. Germline V CDR1 and CDR2: MDHEN, SYDVKM. The CDR3 is 13 amino acids. With 6 bases clipped from V and 7 bases from J, the junction kept 6 bases outside the gene matches.

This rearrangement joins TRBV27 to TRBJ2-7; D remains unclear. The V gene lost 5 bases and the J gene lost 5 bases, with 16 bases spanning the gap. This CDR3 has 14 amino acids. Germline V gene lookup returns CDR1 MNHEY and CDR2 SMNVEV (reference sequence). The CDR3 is CASSPLSESDEQYF. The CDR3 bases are TGTGCCAGCAGTCCCTTGTCAGAGTCCGACGAGCAGTACTTC.

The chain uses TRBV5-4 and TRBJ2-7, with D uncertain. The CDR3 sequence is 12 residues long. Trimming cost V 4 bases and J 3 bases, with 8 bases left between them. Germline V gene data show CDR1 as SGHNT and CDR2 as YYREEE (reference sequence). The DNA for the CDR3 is TGTGCCAGCAGCCGACCGAACTACGAGCAGTACTTC. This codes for CASSRPNYEQYF.

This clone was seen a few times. In DNA, the CDR3 is TGCAGCGGGTCGACAGGTTCAGATACGCAGTATTTT. This sequence encodes CSGSTGSDTQYF. V is TRBV29-1 and J is TRBJ2-3; the D gene is possibly TRBD1 (6 bases). Germline V gives CDR1 SQVTM, CDR2 ANQGSEA. The V end lost 7 bases, the J end lost 4 bases, and 12 bases lay between the germline ends. The CDR3 sequence is 12 residues long.

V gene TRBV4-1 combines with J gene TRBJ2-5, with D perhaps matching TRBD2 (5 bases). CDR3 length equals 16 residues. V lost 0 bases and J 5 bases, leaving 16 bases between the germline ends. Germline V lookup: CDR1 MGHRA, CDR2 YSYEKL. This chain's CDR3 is CASSQERGPFGETQYF. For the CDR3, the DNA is TGCGCCAGCAGCCAAGAAAGAGGGCCTTTCGGTGAGACCCAGTACTTC.

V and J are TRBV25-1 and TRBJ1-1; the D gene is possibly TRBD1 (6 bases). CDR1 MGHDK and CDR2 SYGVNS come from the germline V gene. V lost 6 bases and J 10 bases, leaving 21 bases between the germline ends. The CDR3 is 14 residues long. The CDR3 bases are TGTGCCAGCAGCGCCCGCGGGGGGCTCTGGGGAGCTTTCTTT. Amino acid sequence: CASSARGGLWGAFF. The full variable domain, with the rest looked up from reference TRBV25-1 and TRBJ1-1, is EADIYQTPRYLVIGTGKKITLECSQTMGHDKMYWYQQDPGMELHLIHYSYGVNSTEKGDLSSESTVSRIRTEHFPLTLESARPSHTSQYLCASSARGGLWGAFFGQGTRLTVV.

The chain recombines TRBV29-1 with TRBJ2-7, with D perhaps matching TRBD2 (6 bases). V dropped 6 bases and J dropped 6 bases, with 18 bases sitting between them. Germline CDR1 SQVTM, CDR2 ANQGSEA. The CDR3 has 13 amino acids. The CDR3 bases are TGCAGCGTGGGAGGTTTGCCCTCCGGCGAGCAGTACTTC. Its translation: CSVGGLPSGEQYF.

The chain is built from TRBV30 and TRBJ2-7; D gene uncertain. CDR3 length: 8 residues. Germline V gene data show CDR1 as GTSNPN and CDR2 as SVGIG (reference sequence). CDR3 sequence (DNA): TGTGGAACCTACGAGCAGTACTTC. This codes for CGTYEQYF.

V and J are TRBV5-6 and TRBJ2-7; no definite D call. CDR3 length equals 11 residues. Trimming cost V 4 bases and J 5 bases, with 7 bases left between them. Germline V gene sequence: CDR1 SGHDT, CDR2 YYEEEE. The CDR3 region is CASSVYHEQYF. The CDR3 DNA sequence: TGTGCCAGCAGCGTGTACCACGAGCAGTACTTC.

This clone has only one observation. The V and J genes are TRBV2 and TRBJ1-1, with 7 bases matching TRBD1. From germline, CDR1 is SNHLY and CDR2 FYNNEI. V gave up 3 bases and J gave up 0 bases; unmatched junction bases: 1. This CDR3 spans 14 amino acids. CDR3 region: CASSEGTVNTEAFF. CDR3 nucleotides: TGTGCCAGCAGTGAGGGGACAGTGAACACTGAAGCTTTCTTT.

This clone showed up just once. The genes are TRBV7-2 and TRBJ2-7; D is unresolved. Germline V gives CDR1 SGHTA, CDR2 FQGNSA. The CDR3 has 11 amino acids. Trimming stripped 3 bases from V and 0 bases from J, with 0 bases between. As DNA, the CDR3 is TGTGCCAGCAGCTTCTCCTACGAGCAGTACTTC. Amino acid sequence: CASSFSYEQYF.